These T cell receptor beta chains were read from a single sample in a study of blood T cell repertoires in COVID-19. This table comes from immunoSEQ multiplex PCR, and its TCRdb copy is limited to in-frame clones, with some not included. The sample yields approximately 100,000 clones, about 80% seen once. Sequenced material: peripheral blood. Source of these receptors: a man aged 65-85 years with acute or convalescent COVID-19. The CDR3 runs from the conserved cysteine through the conserved F or W. The D gene is left open where the match is weak. Clone size is stated in some rows and not others, as once, few, many or a class when expanded.

J: TRBJ2-6; D: TRBD2; V: TRBV6-5; size: NA; CDR3: CASSYSGSAGVNVLTF; DNA: TGTGCCAGCAGTTACTCGGGTTCAGCGGGAGTCAACGTCCTGACTTTC
J: TRBJ1-1; D: NA; V: TRBV10-3; size: few; CDR3: CAISESQDLNTEAFF; DNA: TGTGCCATCAGTGAGTCGCAGGACTTGAACACTGAAGCTTTCTTT
J: TRBJ1-2; D: TRBD1; V: TRBV6-5; size: NA; CDR3: CASEGTAKPGYTF; DNA: TGTGCCAGTGAGGGGACAGCGAAGCCGGGCTACACCTTC
J: TRBJ2-2; D: NA; V: TRBV3-1/TRBV3-2; size: few; CDR3: CASSQARLRLNTGELFF; DNA: TGTGCCAGCAGCCAAGCCCGCCTAAGATTGAACACCGGGGAGCTGTTTTTT
J: TRBJ1-1; D: TRBD1; V: TRBV6-5; size: NA; CDR3: CASSYSTGTNTEAFF; DNA: TGTGCCAGCAGTTACTCGACAGGGACGAACACTGAAGCTTTCTTT
J: TRBJ2-6; D: TRBD1; V: TRBV7-9; size: NA; CDR3: CASSRDRVGGRSGANVLTF; DNA: TGTGCCAGCAGCCGCGACAGGGTTGGAGGAAGGTCTGGGGCCAACGTCCTGACTTTC
J: TRBJ1-3; D: NA; V: TRBV9; size: NA; CDR3: CASSVDTGNTIYF; DNA: TGTGCCAGCAGCGTAGATACTGGAAACACCATATATTTT
J: TRBJ2-7; D: NA; V: TRBV18; size: NA; CDR3: CASSRTEFYEQYF; DNA: TGTGCCAGCTCACGGACAGAATTCTACGAGCAGTACTTC
J: TRBJ1-5; D: NA; V: TRBV9; size: NA; CDR3: CASGLGQNSNQPQHF; DNA: TGTGCCAGCGGGTTGGGGCAGAATAGCAATCAGCCCCAGCATTTT
J: TRBJ1-5; D: NA; V: TRBV20-1; size: NA; CDR3: CSASPPGGNQPQHF; DNA: TGCAGTGCTAGTCCCCCGGGGGGCAATCAGCCCCAGCATTTT
J: TRBJ2-1; D: NA; V: TRBV5-1; size: NA; CDR3: CASSPAPRVGDAYNEQFF; DNA: TGCGCCAGCAGCCCTGCGCCCCGGGTCGGGGATGCCTACAATGAGCAGTTCTTC
J: TRBJ2-1; D: NA; V: TRBV28; size: NA; CDR3: CASSRQIRSYNEQFF; DNA: TGTGCCAGCAGTCGACAGATTCGCTCCTACAATGAGCAGTTCTTC
J: TRBJ1-1; D: NA; V: TRBV24-1; size: NA; CDR3: CATSGVEERTFF; DNA: TGTGCCACCAGTGGGGTTGAGGAGAGAACTTTCTTT
J: TRBJ1-2; D: NA; V: TRBV18; size: NA; CDR3: CASSPNSIANYGYTF; DNA: TGTGCCAGCTCACCAAATTCGATAGCTAACTATGGCTACACCTTC
J: TRBJ1-1; D: NA; V: TRBV6-6; size: NA; CDR3: CASSQIPGVVAEAFF; DNA: TGTGCCAGCAGTCAAATACCGGGTGTGGTTGCTGAAGCTTTCTTT
J: TRBJ1-6; D: NA; V: TRBV5-4; size: NA; CDR3: CASSAGGGITFPAPLHF; DNA: TGTGCCAGCAGCGCGGGGGGCGGGATCACTTTCCCGGCACCCCTCCACTTT
J: TRBJ2-1; D: TRBD2; V: TRBV18; size: NA; CDR3: CASSRQGGRDRDEQFF; DNA: TGTGCCAGCTCAAGACAAGGAGGGAGGGATAGGGATGAGCAGTTCTTC
J: TRBJ1-4; D: NA; V: TRBV2; size: once; CDR3: CASSGGSGRIIGINEKLFF; DNA: TGTGCCAGCAGTGGCGGGTCAGGGAGGATTATTGGGATTAATGAAAAACTGTTTTTT
J: TRBJ1-1; D: NA; V: TRBV7-2; size: NA; CDR3: CASSYRGADTEAFF; DNA: TGTGCCAGCAGCTATAGAGGAGCAGACACTGAAGCTTTCTTT
J: TRBJ2-1; D: TRBD1; V: TRBV9; size: NA; CDR3: CASSGGQAIDNEQFF; DNA: TGTGCCAGCAGCGGGGGACAGGCGATCGACAATGAGCAGTTCTTC
J: TRBJ1-2; D: NA; V: TRBV30; size: NA; CDR3: CAWSVGVYGYTF; DNA: TGTGCCTGGAGTGTCGGGGTTTATGGCTACACCTTC
J: TRBJ1-2; D: NA; V: TRBV5-4; size: NA; CDR3: CASSLSSARGYTF; DNA: TGTGCCAGCAGCCTTTCATCCGCTAGAGGCTACACCTTC
J: TRBJ1-1; D: NA; V: TRBV6-5; size: NA; CDR3: CASSWDSGRAFF; DNA: TGTGCCAGCAGTTGGGACTCTGGGAGAGCTTTCTTT
J: TRBJ1-2; D: TRBD1; V: TRBV19; size: NA; CDR3: CASRGTGDNYGYTF; DNA: TGTGCCAGTAGAGGGACAGGAGATAACTATGGCTACACCTTC
J: TRBJ2-5; D: TRBD1; V: TRBV20-1; size: NA; CDR3: CSASQGAEETQYF; DNA: TGCAGTGCTAGTCAGGGGGCTGAGGAGACCCAGTACTTC
J: TRBJ2-7; D: TRBD2; V: TRBV7-9; size: NA; CDR3: CASSPRLAGTYEQYF; DNA: TGTGCCAGCAGCCCCCGACTAGCGGGGACCTACGAGCAGTACTTC
J: TRBJ2-7; D: NA; V: TRBV11-3; size: few; CDR3: CASRGGIGEQYF; DNA: TGTGCCAGCAGGGGGGGAATCGGCGAGCAGTACTTC
J: TRBJ2-5; D: TRBD2; V: TRBV2; size: NA; CDR3: CATEEGGGLAGGYPSWETQYF; DNA: TGTGCCACCGAGGAGGGGGGGGGACTAGCGGGAGGATACCCCTCGTGGGAGACCCAGTACTTC
J: TRBJ2-6; D: NA; V: TRBV19; size: NA; CDR3: CASSMGAGANVLTF; DNA: TGTGCCAGTAGTATGGGGGCAGGGGCCAACGTCCTGACTTTC
J: TRBJ2-3; D: NA; V: TRBV11-2; size: NA; CDR3: CASSLDRGDTQYF; DNA: TGTGCCAGCAGCTTAGATAGAGGGGATACGCAGTATTTT
J: TRBJ1-3; D: NA; V: TRBV9; size: NA; CDR3: CASSVEAGANTIYF; DNA: TGTGCCAGCAGCGTAGAGGCAGGGGCAAACACCATATATTTT
J: TRBJ2-7; D: TRBD1; V: TRBV19; size: NA; CDR3: CASTQTGGSYEQYF; DNA: TGTGCCAGTACTCAGACAGGGGGCTCCTACGAGCAGTACTTC
J: TRBJ1-2; D: TRBD1; V: TRBV24-1; size: NA; CDR3: CATSGTGRNYGYTF; DNA: TGTGCCACCAGCGGGACAGGGAGGAACTATGGCTACACCTTC
J: TRBJ2-2; D: TRBD2; V: TRBV27; size: few; CDR3: CASSRRLAGATNTGELFF; DNA: TGTGCCAGCAGTCGCCGACTAGCGGGGGCCACTAACACCGGGGAGCTGTTTTTT
J: TRBJ1-1; D: NA; V: TRBV18; size: NA; CDR3: CASSPPSRGRGTEAFF; DNA: TGTGCCAGCTCACCACCATCGCGGGGGCGAGGGACTGAAGCTTTCTTT
J: TRBJ2-3; D: NA; V: TRBV7-3; size: NA; CDR3: CASSHGARDTQYF; DNA: TGTGCCAGCAGCCATGGGGCCAGAGATACGCAGTATTTT
J: TRBJ2-7; D: TRBD1; V: TRBV5-5; size: few; CDR3: CASRYGQGATSEQYF; DNA: TGTGCCAGCAGGTATGGACAGGGGGCTACTAGCGAGCAGTACTTC
J: TRBJ2-7; D: TRBD1; V: TRBV15; size: NA; CDR3: CATSEGQPPRYEQYF; DNA: TGTGCCACCAGCGAGGGACAGCCCCCCCGCTACGAGCAGTACTTC
J: TRBJ2-2; D: NA; V: TRBV23-1; size: NA; CDR3: CASSSGQRKSTNTGELFF; DNA: TGCGCCAGCAGTAGTGGACAAAGAAAGTCTACGAACACCGGGGAGCTGTTTTTT
J: TRBJ2-5; D: TRBD1; V: TRBV5-1; size: NA; CDR3: CASSSRDRGQETQYF; DNA: TGCGCCAGCAGTTCCCGGGACAGGGGACAAGAGACCCAGTACTTC